These T cell receptor beta chains were read from a single sample in a study of Graves' ophthalmopathy and Graves' hyperthyroidism. TCRdb reprocessed the multiplex PCR reads via MiXCR and lists one record per CDR3 protein. Of around 470,000 distinct CDR3 sequences listed, roughly an eighth are singletons. The sequenced material came from blood. These receptors came from a woman aged 25 to 39 with Graves' ophthalmopathy. Both conserved end residues are part of each CDR3. Fields, in order: clone size, V gene, J gene, D gene, CDR3 protein, CDR3 DNA. The D gene is left open where the match is weak. The listing skips clone size in some rows; elsewhere it reads once, few, many or a size class.

abundance: -; v_gene: TRBV6-5; j_gene: TRBJ2-5; d_gene: TRBD2; CDR3aa: CASSYSAVPGGTQYF; CDR3nt: TGTGCCAGCAGTTACTCGGCAGTCCCGGGGGGGACCCAGTACTTC
abundance: few; v_gene: TRBV5-1; j_gene: TRBJ2-3; d_gene: TRBD2; CDR3aa: CASSWAGGGTDTQYF; CDR3nt: TGCGCCAGCAGCTGGGCGGGAGGCGGAACAGATACGCAGTATTTT
abundance: many; v_gene: TRBV12-3/TRBV12-4; j_gene: TRBJ1-1; d_gene: -; CDR3aa: CASSFSRGNTEAFF; CDR3nt: TGTGCCAGCAGTTTCTCTAGGGGGAACACTGAAGCTTTCTTT
abundance: many; v_gene: TRBV10-2; j_gene: TRBJ1-1; d_gene: TRBD1; CDR3aa: CASRQGIDTEAFF; CDR3nt: TGCGCCAGCAGACAGGGGATTGACACTGAAGCTTTCTTT
abundance: few; v_gene: TRBV11-1; j_gene: TRBJ2-2; d_gene: TRBD2; CDR3aa: CASIQLAGVGTGELFF; CDR3nt: TGTGCCAGCATCCAACTAGCGGGGGTCGGGACCGGGGAGCTGTTTTTT
abundance: few; v_gene: TRBV12-3/TRBV12-4; j_gene: TRBJ2-1; d_gene: -; CDR3aa: CASSLILVGEQFF; CDR3nt: TGTGCCAGCAGTTTAATCCTAGTAGGAGAGCAGTTCTTC
abundance: many; v_gene: TRBV4-2; j_gene: TRBJ1-2; d_gene: -; CDR3aa: CASSQDYAFHYGYTF; CDR3nt: TGTGCCAGCAGCCAAGATTACGCATTCCACTATGGCTACACCTTC
abundance: many; v_gene: TRBV12-3/TRBV12-4; j_gene: TRBJ2-7; d_gene: -; CDR3aa: CASSYPSNEQYF; CDR3nt: TGTGCCAGCAGTTACCCCAGCAACGAGCAGTACTTC
abundance: many; v_gene: TRBV25-1; j_gene: TRBJ2-2; d_gene: TRBD1; CDR3aa: CASSSGQGSTGELFF; CDR3nt: TGTGCCAGCAGCTCCGGACAGGGTAGTACCGGGGAGCTGTTTTTT
abundance: many; v_gene: TRBV6-1; j_gene: TRBJ1-5; d_gene: -; CDR3aa: CASRPDRNPYSNQPQHF; CDR3nt: TGTGCCAGCAGACCTGACAGAAACCCCTATAGCAATCAGCCCCAGCATTTT
abundance: many; v_gene: TRBV25-1; j_gene: TRBJ2-5; d_gene: -; CDR3aa: CASSGYKKETQYF; CDR3nt: TGTGCCAGCAGTGGATACAAGAAAGAGACCCAGTACTTC
abundance: many; v_gene: TRBV6-5; j_gene: TRBJ1-1; d_gene: -; CDR3aa: CASNPGGGTEAFF; CDR3nt: TGTGCCAGCAACCCAGGAGGGGGCACTGAAGCTTTCTTT
abundance: many; v_gene: TRBV28; j_gene: TRBJ2-2; d_gene: -; CDR3aa: CASSSRQGGGELFF; CDR3nt: TGTGCCAGCAGTTCTCGACAGGGAGGCGGGGAGCTGTTTTTT
abundance: -; v_gene: TRBV11-2; j_gene: TRBJ2-5; d_gene: -; CDR3aa: CASSLGGSSETQYF; CDR3nt: TGTGCCAGCAGCTTAGGCGGTAGTTCGGAGACCCAGTACTTC
abundance: few; v_gene: TRBV3-1; j_gene: TRBJ2-5; d_gene: -; CDR3aa: CASSQALATETQYF; CDR3nt: TGTGCCAGCAGCCAAGCTTTAGCAACAGAGACCCAGTACTTC
abundance: many; v_gene: TRBV6-2/TRBV6-3; j_gene: TRBJ2-7; d_gene: -; CDR3aa: CASSPRRSYEQYF; CDR3nt: TGTGCCAGCAGTCCTCGACGGAGCTACGAGCAGTACTTC
abundance: many; v_gene: TRBV11-2; j_gene: TRBJ1-3; d_gene: -; CDR3aa: CASSSHSGNTIYF; CDR3nt: TGTGCCAGCAGCTCTCACTCTGGAAACACCATATATTTT
abundance: many; v_gene: TRBV7-8; j_gene: TRBJ1-1; d_gene: -; CDR3aa: CASSLGSQAPRNTEAFF; CDR3nt: TGTGCCAGCAGCTTAGGGTCCCAGGCCCCACGGAACACTGAAGCTTTCTTT
abundance: many; v_gene: TRBV7-9; j_gene: TRBJ2-7; d_gene: -; CDR3aa: CASCPGVVGEQYF; CDR3nt: TGTGCCAGCTGCCCAGGGGTGGTGGGAGAGCAGTACTTC
abundance: many; v_gene: TRBV20-1; j_gene: TRBJ2-7; d_gene: TRBD2; CDR3aa: CSASNSGTSGYEQYF; CDR3nt: TGCAGTGCCTCCAACTCCGGGACTAGCGGATACGAGCAGTACTTC
abundance: many; v_gene: TRBV27; j_gene: TRBJ2-7; d_gene: TRBD2; CDR3aa: CASSLMREVPYEQYF; CDR3nt: TGTGCCAGCAGTTTAATGCGGGAGGTCCCCTACGAGCAGTACTTC
abundance: many; v_gene: TRBV27; j_gene: TRBJ1-2; d_gene: -; CDR3aa: CASRGGGEAYGYTF; CDR3nt: TGTGCCAGCAGGGGTGGGGGGGAGGCCTATGGCTACACCTTC
abundance: many; v_gene: TRBV27; j_gene: TRBJ1-2; d_gene: -; CDR3aa: CASSLKGAPGYGYTF; CDR3nt: TGTGCCAGCAGTTTAAAAGGGGCGCCTGGCTATGGCTACACCTTC